What follows describes a single TCR beta chain. Its recognized antigen is unknown. No much larger clone is present one base from it, and per-base qualities are unavailable. V trim: 0 bases; J trim: 4 bases; unmatched bases: 5. The CDR3 spans 16 residues, from the cysteine through the phenylalanine. CDR3 DNA is the only sequence kept; it has 48 bases, read in frame from the first base. CDR1 LGHDT and CDR2 YNNKEL were looked up in the germline V gene (reference sequence). The CDR3 regions of human TCRbeta chains were analyzed by immunosequencing. The authors' analysis ran thus. TCRs in the repertoires were compared against a reference library of SARS-CoV-2-specific TCRs that had been generated with the MIRA antigen-specificity platform. Breadth meant the fraction of unique TCRs that were SARS-CoV-2-associated, whereas depth meant the fraction of total T cells that were SARS-CoV-2-associated. Each spike-specific TCR was assigned to its reactive spike region and to a CD4 or CD8 class using the MIRA data. Log10-transformed breadth and depth values were compared by one-way ANOVA with Sidak's multiple comparisons tests. TCRdb obtained this table from immuneACCESS and retained in-frame rearrangements with V and J assigned. These tables miss some clones; where compared with another copy, unresolved V genes account for less than half of the shortfall, and the remainder is unexplained. The V and J calls and clone size were taken over from that table, and D and trimming were inferred from the DNA. The sample includes some 40,000 clones, with about 88% observed a single time. The ten largest account for roughly 29% of the sample.

The record originates from a study of T cell responses to AZD1222 COVID-19 vaccine (dated by TCRdb to about 2021). General notes on the study: TCR sequencing covered more than 230 trial participants: nearly 210 given two doses of AZD1222 and 26 given two doses of MenACWY control vaccine. Trial participants were enrolled by age into 18-55, 56-69 and 70-plus year subgroups, with roughly 150, 30 and 60 TCR-sequenced participants respectively.

What the time point label conveys for this sample: about 28 days (+/-7) after the second vaccine dose. In light of the paper, this sample's treatment or condition label describes: meningococcal conjugate vaccine given as trial control. Samples from vaccinated people were obtained from the UK trials COV001 and COV002, which included a single-blind randomized controlled phase 2/3 trial of AZD1222 (ChAdOx1 nCoV-19) in healthy adults. Trial participant PBMC samples were collected at day 0 and day 28 after the second dose for TCRbeta chain sequencing. Overall study outcomes, separate from this receptor: A significant rise in spike-specific TCR breadth and depth was observed after two AZD1222 doses relative to day 0 and relative to MenACWY recipients. No day 14 peak-response samples were available, so repertoires were characterized only after the peak T cell response. Nearly half of unique spike-specific TCRs reportedly recognized epitopes outside regions mutated in the B.1.351 and B.1.1.7 variants. Participants were mostly white British and included more females than males, and it was suggested by the authors that clonal diversity may have been underestimated. In the small 56-69-year group, the increase in depth fell short of significance, most likely because of low power. CD4 TCRs associated with the vaccine covered the entire spike protein, and the dominant responses were in regions 160-218 and 743-854. Conclusions about previously exposed vaccinees were limited because only six or seven AZD1222 recipients were SARS-CoV-2 seropositive at baseline.

This sequence originates from an adult who received the MenACWY meningococcal vaccine as a control. The sequencing used peripheral blood, collected 28 days after the second dose of the MenACWY control vaccine. In this chain, TRBV3-1 (or the pseudogene TRBV3-2) is recombined with TRBJ2-3; 9 bases in between match TRBD2. The CDR3 is CASSQDLAGGSDTQYF. The bases read TGTGCCAGCAGCCAAGATCTCGCGGGAGGGTCAGATACGCAGTATTTT.